This T cell receptor (beta chain) was captured by sequencing in a study of blood T cell repertoires in COVID-19 (dated by TCRdb to about 2020). At the level of the whole study: Samples covering the acute and convalescent phases of COVID-19 were provided by collaborators in the United States, Italy and Spain. The samples were drawn from two sources: the first 160 participants of the ongoing ImmuneRACE study, and over 1,000 subjects contributed by 6 global collaborators. Deeply sampled blood TCRbeta repertoires from subjects exposed to, actively infected with, or recovered from COVID-19 were included in the dataset. A de-identified subject ID, COVID-19 status, age in years and sex were almost always included in the sample metadata. The material from the prospective study consisted of cDNA or gDNA derived from T cells, B-cell-depleted T cells, or PBMCs. The repertoires were made available in a free public database intended to serve as a resource for research on the immune response to SARS-CoV-2. HLA class I and class II types, where available, came from metadata supplied by the sample provider rather than from assay-based typing.

The CDR3, from cysteine to phenylalanine, totals 13 residues. Just the 39-base CDR3 DNA is kept, in frame starting at base 1. Looking up the germline V gene yields CDR1 MGHRA and CDR2 YSYEKL. V was cut back by 1 base and J by 0 bases, leaving a gap of 3 bases between them. General conclusions and limits of the study: The amount of clinical and demographic metadata varied by source and participant and was provided uncurated.

The immunoSEQ Assay, a bias-controlled multiplex PCR, was used to amplify TCRbeta CDR3 regions from genomic DNA. In the original analysis: Nucleated cell counts per sample were estimated from amplification of reference gene primers within the assay. Sequence reads were collapsed and filtered to measure the absolute abundance of every unique TCRbeta CDR3 rearrangement. For each sample, productive Simpson clonality was calculated as the square root of Simpson's diversity index across productive rearrangements. TCRdb stores this immuneACCESS table with in-frame sequences only. Part of the clones is absent; in the studies checked, under half of the shortfall reflects unresolved V genes, and no reason is known for the rest. V, J and clone size are taken as reported in that table, and D and trimming were inferred from the DNA itself. The sample yields about 220,000 clones; roughly 80% were counted once. The ten largest clones add up to approximately 20% of the sample.

Regarding this clone: Its binding antigen is unknown. No base quality information exists; no much larger clone differs at one position.

Whole blood was collected in K2EDTA tubes by collaborating institutions according to the institutions' own protocols. For TCRbeta analysis, collaborators shipped samples as frozen whole blood, isolated PBMCs, or DNA extracted from either of those sample types. This chain joins TRBV4-1 to TRBJ1-1; no confident D gene assignment can be made. The TCR comes from a man aged 25-45 years with active or convalescent COVID-19. Sequences were obtained from peripheral blood. The nucleotide sequence is TGCGCCAGCAGCCAAGCTATGAACACTGAAGCTTTCTTT. Its translation reads: CASSQAMNTEAFF.